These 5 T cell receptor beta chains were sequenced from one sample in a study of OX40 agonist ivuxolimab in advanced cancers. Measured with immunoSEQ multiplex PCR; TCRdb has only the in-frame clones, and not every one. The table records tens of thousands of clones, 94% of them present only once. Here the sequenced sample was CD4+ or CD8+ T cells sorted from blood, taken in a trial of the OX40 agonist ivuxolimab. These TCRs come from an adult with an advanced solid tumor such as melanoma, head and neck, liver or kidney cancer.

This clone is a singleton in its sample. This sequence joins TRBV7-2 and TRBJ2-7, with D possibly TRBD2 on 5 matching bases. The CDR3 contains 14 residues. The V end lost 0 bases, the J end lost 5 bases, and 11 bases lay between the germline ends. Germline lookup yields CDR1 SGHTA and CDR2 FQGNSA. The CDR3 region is CASSLADLGDEQYF. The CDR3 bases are TGTGCCAGCAGCTTAGCCGATCTCGGGGACGAGCAGTACTTC.

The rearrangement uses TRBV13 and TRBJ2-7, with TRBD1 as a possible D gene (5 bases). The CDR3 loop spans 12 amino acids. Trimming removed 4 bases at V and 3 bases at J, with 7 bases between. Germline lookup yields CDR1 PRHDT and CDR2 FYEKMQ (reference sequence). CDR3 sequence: CASSSDSYEQYF. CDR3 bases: TGTGCCAGCAGCTCAGACAGCTACGAGCAGTACTTC.

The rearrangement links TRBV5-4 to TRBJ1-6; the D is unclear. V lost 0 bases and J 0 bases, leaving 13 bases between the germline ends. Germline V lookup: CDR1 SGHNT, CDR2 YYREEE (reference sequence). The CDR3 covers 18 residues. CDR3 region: CASSLAGLGSSYNSPLHF. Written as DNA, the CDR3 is TGTGCCAGCAGCTTGGCAGGTTTAGGGAGCTCCTATAATTCACCCCTCCACTTT.

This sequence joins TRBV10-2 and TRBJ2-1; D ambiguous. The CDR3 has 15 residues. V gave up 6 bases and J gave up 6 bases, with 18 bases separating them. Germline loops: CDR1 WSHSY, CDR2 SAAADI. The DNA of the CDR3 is TGCGCCAGCAGCACGCCTAAATTAGCCGGCAATGAGCAGTTCTTC. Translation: CASSTPKLAGNEQFF.

The CDR3 spells CASRLQGLPNYEQYF. The CDR3 DNA reads as TGTGCCAGCAGATTACAGGGTTTGCCCAACTACGAGCAGTACTTC. This chain links TRBV5-5 with TRBJ2-7; TRBD1 is a possible D gene (6 bases). This CDR3 region has 15 residues. In germline, CDR1 is SGHKS, CDR2 YYEKEE (reference sequence). The V and J ends lost 5 bases and 3 bases respectively, with 18 bases between them. Full variable domain (outside the CDR3, taken from reference TRBV5-5 and TRBJ2-7): DAGVTQSPTHLIKTRGQQVTLRCSPISGHKSVSWYQQVLGQGPQFIFQYYEKEERGRGNFPDRFSARQFPNYSSELNVNALLLGDSALYLCASRLQGLPNYEQYFGPGTRLTVT.